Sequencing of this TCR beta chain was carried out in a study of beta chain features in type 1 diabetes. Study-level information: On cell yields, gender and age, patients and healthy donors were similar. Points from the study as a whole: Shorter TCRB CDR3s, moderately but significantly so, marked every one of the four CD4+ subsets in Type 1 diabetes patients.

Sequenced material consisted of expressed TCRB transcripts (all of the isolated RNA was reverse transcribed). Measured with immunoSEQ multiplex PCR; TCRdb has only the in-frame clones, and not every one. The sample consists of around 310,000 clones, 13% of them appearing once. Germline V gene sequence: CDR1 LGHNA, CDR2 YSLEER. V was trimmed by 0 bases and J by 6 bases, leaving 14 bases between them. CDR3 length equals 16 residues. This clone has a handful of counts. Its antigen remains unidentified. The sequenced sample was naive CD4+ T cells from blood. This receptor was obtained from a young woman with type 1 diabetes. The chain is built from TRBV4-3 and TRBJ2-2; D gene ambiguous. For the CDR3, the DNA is TGCGCCAGCAGCCAAGATCGAATTAGCTGGGCCGGGGAGCTGTTTTTT. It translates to CASSQDRISWAGELFF.